The clone carrying this TCR beta chain was detected a few times. Its specificity is unknown. This sample stems from a study of response to subunit inactivated influenza vaccine. Study results and caveats: There was a suggestion from the authors that each seasonal influenza vaccination recruits few new T cells.

Germline CDR1 and CDR2: SGHTA and FQGNSA. The CDR3 has 15 residues. V shed 0 bases, J shed 3 bases, and the junction held 5 bases outside the gene matches. From the RT-PCR reads, TCRdb called clonotypes with MiXCR, one entry per CDR3 protein. In the table there are about 480,000 distinct CDR3 sequences, 25% of which are singletons. This chain connects TRBV7-2 to TRBJ2-7; 7 nucleotides agree with TRBD2. This sequence was found in a man in his forties or fifties who received an inactivated influenza vaccine. This sample comprised CD4+ T cells sorted from PBMCs, obtained less than 6 days after vaccination. CDR3 residues: CASSLAGLADYEQYF. The CDR3 bases are TGTGCCAGCAGCTTAGCGGGGCTAGCGGACTACGAGCAGTACTTC.